The rows below give T cell receptor beta chains drawn from one sample of a study of Graves' ophthalmopathy and Graves' hyperthyroidism. TCRdb ran MiXCR on the multiplex PCR reads and lists one entry per CDR3 protein. The table includes around 1.1 million distinct CDR3 sequences, roughly two fifths detected once. The source material was peripheral blood or thyroid tissue (not recorded which). These receptor sequences come from an adult man with Graves' hyperthyroidism. Each CDR3 is given with its conserved first and last residue. D genes are given only for firm matches. Clone size is not always given. Where it is, it says once, few, many or a class for expanded clones.

clone_size: few
d_call: -
j_call: TRBJ1-2
v_call: TRBV7-2
cdr3_aa: CASSMGRGIVYGYTF
cdr3_nt: TGTGCCAGCAGTATGGGGCGGGGAATAGTCTATGGCTACACCTTC

clone_size: -
d_call: -
j_call: TRBJ2-2
v_call: TRBV7-3
cdr3_aa: CASRSSGHTGELFF
cdr3_nt: TGTGCCAGCAGGAGTAGCGGTCACACCGGGGAGCTGTTTTTT

clone_size: -
d_call: -
j_call: TRBJ1-3
v_call: TRBV24-1
cdr3_aa: CATSDDGNTIYF
cdr3_nt: TGTGCCACCAGTGATGATGGAAACACCATATATTTT

clone_size: -
d_call: TRBD1
j_call: TRBJ1-6
v_call: TRBV13
cdr3_aa: CASSLKDRGNSPLHF
cdr3_nt: TGTGCCAGCAGCTTAAAGGACAGGGGTAATTCACCCCTCCACTTT

clone_size: few
d_call: -
j_call: TRBJ2-2
v_call: TRBV9
cdr3_aa: CASSVDGLSHTGELFF
cdr3_nt: TGTGCCAGCAGCGTAGATGGGCTCTCTCACACCGGGGAGCTGTTTTTT

clone_size: few
d_call: -
j_call: TRBJ2-7
v_call: TRBV6-5
cdr3_aa: CASSAGPVSYEQYF
cdr3_nt: TGTGCCAGCAGTGCAGGGCCGGTATCCTACGAGCAGTACTTC

clone_size: many
d_call: TRBD1
j_call: TRBJ1-1
v_call: TRBV29-1
cdr3_aa: CSADWPGTGSEAFF
cdr3_nt: TGCAGCGCCGATTGGCCCGGGACAGGGTCTGAAGCTTTCTTT

clone_size: -
d_call: TRBD2
j_call: TRBJ2-7
v_call: TRBV7-2
cdr3_aa: CASRPTGGGASYEQYF
cdr3_nt: TGTGCCAGCAGACCCACGGGGGGGGGAGCCTCCTACGAGCAGTACTTC

clone_size: few
d_call: TRBD1
j_call: TRBJ2-7
v_call: TRBV30
cdr3_aa: CAWRADRLEQYF
cdr3_nt: TGTGCCTGGAGGGCGGACAGGTTAGAGCAGTACTTC

clone_size: -
d_call: TRBD2
j_call: TRBJ2-7
v_call: TRBV20-1
cdr3_aa: CSASPLAGPYEQYF
cdr3_nt: TGCAGTGCTAGTCCGCTAGCGGGCCCCTACGAGCAGTACTTC

clone_size: many
d_call: -
j_call: TRBJ1-1
v_call: TRBV7-2
cdr3_aa: CASSLTGVLLGAGAFF
cdr3_nt: TGTGCCAGCAGCTTAACGGGGGTGCTTCTGGGGGCTGGAGCTTTCTTT

clone_size: once
d_call: -
j_call: TRBJ1-2
v_call: TRBV25-1
cdr3_aa: CASSHRVRYGYTF
cdr3_nt: TGTGCCAGCAGTCACAGGGTGCGGTATGGCTACACCTTC

clone_size: many
d_call: -
j_call: TRBJ1-5
v_call: TRBV19
cdr3_aa: CASTEGSNQPQHF
cdr3_nt: TGTGCCAGTACCGAGGGAAGCAATCAGCCCCAGCATTTT

clone_size: -
d_call: -
j_call: TRBJ1-6
v_call: TRBV27
cdr3_aa: CASSFGGDSPLHF
cdr3_nt: TGTGCCAGCAGTTTCGGGGGAGATTCACCCCTCCACTTT

clone_size: many
d_call: -
j_call: TRBJ2-5
v_call: TRBV7-6
cdr3_aa: CASSFGNQETQYF
cdr3_nt: TGTGCCAGCAGCTTTGGGAACCAAGAGACCCAGTACTTC

clone_size: many
d_call: -
j_call: TRBJ1-1
v_call: TRBV15
cdr3_aa: CATSRVAGWTEAFF
cdr3_nt: TGTGCCACCAGCAGAGTGGCGGGGTGGACTGAAGCTTTCTTT

clone_size: -
d_call: TRBD1
j_call: TRBJ2-5
v_call: TRBV5-6
cdr3_aa: CASSLFRGLQETQYF
cdr3_nt: TGTGCCAGCAGCTTGTTCAGGGGGCTCCAAGAGACCCAGTACTTC

clone_size: few
d_call: -
j_call: TRBJ1-4
v_call: TRBV6-6
cdr3_aa: CASSQWRGGDEKLFF
cdr3_nt: TGTGCCAGCAGTCAATGGCGGGGCGGAGATGAAAAACTGTTTTTT

clone_size: -
d_call: TRBD1
j_call: TRBJ1-4
v_call: TRBV28
cdr3_aa: CACKGALRPNEKLFF
cdr3_nt: TGTGCCTGTAAGGGGGCACTTCGACCTAATGAAAAACTGTTTTTT

clone_size: many
d_call: -
j_call: TRBJ2-7
v_call: TRBV13
cdr3_aa: CASSLGTRPYEQYF
cdr3_nt: TGTGCCAGCAGCCTCGGGACGCGTCCCTACGAGCAGTACTTC

clone_size: many
d_call: -
j_call: TRBJ1-6
v_call: TRBV19
cdr3_aa: CASTSGQHNSPLHF
cdr3_nt: TGTGCCAGTACCTCGGGGCAGCATAATTCACCCCTCCACTTT

clone_size: -
d_call: -
j_call: TRBJ1-4
v_call: TRBV10-3
cdr3_aa: CAISERGLNEKLFF
cdr3_nt: TGTGCCATCAGTGAGCGAGGTCTTAATGAAAAACTGTTTTTT

clone_size: many
d_call: TRBD1
j_call: TRBJ1-2
v_call: TRBV2
cdr3_aa: CASQGGGGYTF
cdr3_nt: TGTGCCAGCCAGGGGGGAGGCGGCTACACCTTC

clone_size: few
d_call: -
j_call: TRBJ1-1
v_call: TRBV6-5
cdr3_aa: CASRPSMFTEAFF
cdr3_nt: TGTGCCAGCAGGCCCAGTATGTTCACTGAAGCTTTCTTT

clone_size: once
d_call: TRBD1
j_call: TRBJ1-5
v_call: TRBV28
cdr3_aa: CASSLDRGGTEEDQPQHF
cdr3_nt: TGTGCCAGCAGTTTAGATAGGGGGGGGACAGAGGAAGATCAGCCCCAGCATTTT

clone_size: -
d_call: TRBD1
j_call: TRBJ1-2
v_call: TRBV10-3
cdr3_aa: CAIRLDRGVGYTF
cdr3_nt: TGTGCCATCAGATTAGACAGGGGAGTCGGCTACACCTTC

clone_size: -
d_call: -
j_call: TRBJ1-5
v_call: TRBV20-1
cdr3_aa: CSARDAHEHF
cdr3_nt: TGCAGTGCTAGAGATGCGCACGAGCATTTT

clone_size: many
d_call: -
j_call: TRBJ1-6
v_call: TRBV12-3/TRBV12-4
cdr3_aa: CASSRTRTNSPLHF
cdr3_nt: TGTGCCAGCAGCCGGACTCGGACGAATTCACCCCTCCACTTT

clone_size: many
d_call: TRBD1
j_call: TRBJ2-2
v_call: TRBV15
cdr3_aa: CASGTGANTGELFF
cdr3_nt: TGTGCCAGTGGGACAGGGGCGAACACCGGGGAGCTGTTTTTT

clone_size: many
d_call: -
j_call: TRBJ2-7
v_call: TRBV20-1
cdr3_aa: CSASPTGPYHEQYF
cdr3_nt: TGCAGTGCTAGCCCGACAGGTCCCTATCACGAGCAGTACTTC

clone_size: -
d_call: TRBD1
j_call: TRBJ2-5
v_call: TRBV4-2
cdr3_aa: CASSQDMTGAFLETQYF
cdr3_nt: TGTGCCAGCAGCCAAGATATGACAGGGGCTTTCCTTGAGACCCAGTACTTC

clone_size: -
d_call: TRBD1
j_call: TRBJ2-7
v_call: TRBV7-2
cdr3_aa: CASSLQRTGEQYF
cdr3_nt: TGTGCCAGCAGCTTACAGAGGACAGGCGAGCAGTACTTC

clone_size: few
d_call: -
j_call: TRBJ2-7
v_call: TRBV5-1
cdr3_aa: CASSAEAASYEQYF
cdr3_nt: TGCGCCAGCAGCGCCGAGGCAGCATCCTACGAGCAGTACTTC

clone_size: -
d_call: -
j_call: TRBJ1-2
v_call: TRBV6-2/TRBV6-3
cdr3_aa: CASSYALTADYGYTF
cdr3_nt: TGTGCCAGCAGTTACGCTTTGACAGCAGACTATGGCTACACCTTC

clone_size: many
d_call: -
j_call: TRBJ2-5
v_call: TRBV18
cdr3_aa: CASSPPSGATAQYF
cdr3_nt: TGTGCCAGCTCACCACCGTCGGGGGCGACGGCCCAGTACTTC

clone_size: many
d_call: -
j_call: TRBJ2-7
v_call: TRBV9
cdr3_aa: CASSERGGRDEQYF
cdr3_nt: TGTGCCAGCAGCGAGAGGGGAGGACGGGACGAGCAGTACTTC

clone_size: many
d_call: TRBD1
j_call: TRBJ1-2
v_call: TRBV5-8
cdr3_aa: CASSLGDRANYGYTF
cdr3_nt: TGTGCCAGCAGCTTGGGGGACAGGGCCAACTATGGCTACACCTTC

clone_size: many
d_call: TRBD1
j_call: TRBJ1-2
v_call: TRBV5-6
cdr3_aa: CASSKRGGQGYGYTF
cdr3_nt: TGTGCCAGCAGCAAACGAGGGGGACAGGGCTATGGCTACACCTTC

clone_size: many
d_call: TRBD2
j_call: TRBJ2-5
v_call: TRBV2
cdr3_aa: CASSDGLAGGLTMETQYF
cdr3_nt: TGTGCCAGCAGTGACGGACTAGCGGGGGGGCTGACGATGGAGACCCAGTACTTC

clone_size: few
d_call: -
j_call: TRBJ2-2
v_call: TRBV13
cdr3_aa: CASSLGGPGWNTGELFF
cdr3_nt: TGTGCCAGCAGCTTAGGCGGCCCAGGGTGGAACACCGGGGAGCTGTTTTTT